These T cell receptor beta chains were read from a single sample in a study of Ad26.COV2.S vaccination and SARS-CoV-2 variants. Profiling relied on immunoSEQ multiplex PCR, and the TCRdb table lists in-frame clones only, not all of them. The sample records more than 400,000 clones, roughly 88% being singletons. The starting material was peripheral blood, obtained in a trial of Ad26.COV2.S vaccine versus placebo. Receptors originate from a person aged 18 to 65 who received the Ad26.COV2.S COVID-19 vaccine or a placebo. The CDR3 runs from the conserved cysteine through the conserved F or W. The order of the fields is V gene, D gene, clone size, J gene, CDR3 protein, CDR3 DNA. The D gene is left open where the match is weak. Not every row has a clone size; where given, it reads once, few, many or a size class.

V gene: TRBV9
D gene: .
clone size: .
J gene: TRBJ2-2
CDR3 protein: CASSVTGNTGELFF
CDR3 DNA: TGTGCCAGCAGCGTGACAGGGAACACCGGGGAGCTGTTTTTT

V gene: TRBV27
D gene: .
clone size: .
J gene: TRBJ2-1
CDR3 protein: CASRDGPGEQFF
CDR3 DNA: TGTGCCAGCAGGGACGGACCGGGAGAGCAGTTCTTC

V gene: TRBV6-5
D gene: .
clone size: .
J gene: TRBJ1-5
CDR3 protein: CASSRNEHQPQHF
CDR3 DNA: TGTGCCAGCAGTCGCAATGAACATCAGCCCCAGCATTTT

V gene: TRBV3-1/TRBV3-2
D gene: .
clone size: .
J gene: TRBJ2-7
CDR3 protein: CASSQGTETSYEQYF
CDR3 DNA: TGTGCCAGCAGCCAAGGGACAGAGACATCCTACGAGCAGTACTTC

V gene: TRBV7-9
D gene: .
clone size: .
J gene: TRBJ2-7
CDR3 protein: CASGHSRAYEQYF
CDR3 DNA: TGTGCCAGCGGGCACTCAAGGGCCTACGAGCAGTACTTC

V gene: TRBV6-8
D gene: .
clone size: .
J gene: TRBJ2-1
CDR3 protein: CASSLKGFNEQFF
CDR3 DNA: TGTGCCAGCAGTTTGAAGGGTTTTAATGAGCAGTTCTTC

V gene: TRBV29-1
D gene: .
clone size: .
J gene: TRBJ1-4
CDR3 protein: CSGGQSNEKLFF
CDR3 DNA: TGCAGCGGAGGTCAGAGCAATGAAAAACTGTTTTTT

V gene: TRBV9
D gene: TRBD1
clone size: .
J gene: TRBJ2-5
CDR3 protein: CASSAGTAQETQYF
CDR3 DNA: TGTGCCAGCAGCGCGGGGACAGCCCAAGAGACCCAGTACTTC

V gene: TRBV4-2
D gene: .
clone size: .
J gene: TRBJ2-7
CDR3 protein: CASRPGRGSSYEQYF
CDR3 DNA: TGTGCCAGCAGACCCGGTCGGGGGAGCTCCTACGAGCAGTACTTC

V gene: TRBV22-1
D gene: .
clone size: .
J gene: TRBJ1-5
CDR3 protein: CPGSALVSNQPQHF
CDR3 DNA: TGTCCTGGGAGCGCACTCGTTAGCAATCAGCCCCAGCATTTT

V gene: TRBV28
D gene: .
clone size: .
J gene: TRBJ1-2
CDR3 protein: CASIDSLGAYGYTF
CDR3 DNA: TGTGCCAGCATCGACAGCCTAGGGGCTTATGGCTACACCTTC

V gene: TRBV5-1
D gene: .
clone size: .
J gene: TRBJ1-2
CDR3 protein: CASSLTQGNYGYTF
CDR3 DNA: TGCGCCAGCAGCTTGACCCAGGGGAACTATGGCTACACCTTC

V gene: TRBV4-3
D gene: TRBD1
clone size: .
J gene: TRBJ2-7
CDR3 protein: CASSLDRAGSYEQYF
CDR3 DNA: TGCGCCAGCAGCCTGGACAGGGCGGGCTCCTACGAGCAGTACTTC

V gene: TRBV5-8
D gene: .
clone size: .
J gene: TRBJ2-7
CDR3 protein: CASSSGPRYEQYF
CDR3 DNA: TGTGCCAGCAGCTCTGGGCCGCGTTACGAGCAGTACTTC

V gene: TRBV3-1/TRBV3-2
D gene: .
clone size: .
J gene: TRBJ2-5
CDR3 protein: CASSQDVAGTQYF
CDR3 DNA: TGTGCCAGCAGCCAAGATGTGGCGGGGACCCAGTACTTC

V gene: TRBV28
D gene: TRBD1
clone size: .
J gene: TRBJ2-2
CDR3 protein: CASRAGLGTALRNTGELFF
CDR3 DNA: TGTGCCAGCAGAGCCGGCCTTGGGACAGCTCTAAGGAACACCGGGGAGCTGTTTTTT

V gene: TRBV27
D gene: .
clone size: .
J gene: TRBJ2-3
CDR3 protein: CASSLVRPQGLTDTQYF
CDR3 DNA: TGTGCCAGCAGTTTAGTGCGCCCACAGGGACTCACAGATACGCAGTATTTT

V gene: TRBV6-1
D gene: TRBD2
clone size: .
J gene: TRBJ2-3
CDR3 protein: CASSEGGLAGVNTDTQYF
CDR3 DNA: TGTGCCAGCAGTGAAGGAGGACTAGCGGGAGTAAACACAGATACGCAGTATTTT

V gene: TRBV9
D gene: TRBD1
clone size: .
J gene: TRBJ2-5
CDR3 protein: CASSGSDRDGGETQYF
CDR3 DNA: TGTGCCAGCAGCGGATCGGACAGGGACGGGGGAGAGACCCAGTACTTC

V gene: TRBV29-1
D gene: TRBD1
clone size: .
J gene: TRBJ2-7
CDR3 protein: CSVAGQVVDKQYF
CDR3 DNA: TGCAGCGTTGCTGGACAGGTGGTCGACAAGCAGTACTTC

V gene: TRBV2
D gene: TRBD2
clone size: .
J gene: TRBJ2-3
CDR3 protein: CASRWTSGPGTDTQYF
CDR3 DNA: TGTGCCAGCCGCTGGACTAGCGGGCCGGGGACAGATACGCAGTATTTT

V gene: TRBV7-9
D gene: .
clone size: .
J gene: TRBJ1-1
CDR3 protein: CASSPPGVQSEAFF
CDR3 DNA: TGTGCCAGCAGCCCTCCAGGGGTTCAATCTGAAGCTTTCTTT

V gene: TRBV2
D gene: .
clone size: .
J gene: TRBJ2-2
CDR3 protein: CASSEGEFAGELFF
CDR3 DNA: TGTGCCAGCAGTGAGGGAGAGTTCGCCGGGGAGCTGTTTTTT

V gene: TRBV11-1
D gene: .
clone size: .
J gene: TRBJ2-1
CDR3 protein: CASSSGSLKQFF
CDR3 DNA: TGTGCCAGCAGCTCAGGGTCGTTAAAGCAGTTCTTC

V gene: TRBV6-2/TRBV6-3
D gene: .
clone size: .
J gene: TRBJ2-2
CDR3 protein: CASSTTGGTNTGELFF
CDR3 DNA: TGTGCCAGCAGTACCACTGGCGGGACCAACACCGGGGAGCTGTTTTTT

V gene: TRBV6-5
D gene: .
clone size: .
J gene: TRBJ2-5
CDR3 protein: CASSSGHLETQYF
CDR3 DNA: TGTGCCAGCAGTTCGGGACATTTGGAGACCCAGTACTTC

V gene: TRBV5-1
D gene: .
clone size: .
J gene: TRBJ2-3
CDR3 protein: CASSLGDTQYF
CDR3 DNA: TGCGCCAGCAGCTTAGGAGATACGCAGTATTTT

V gene: TRBV12-5
D gene: .
clone size: .
J gene: TRBJ2-7
CDR3 protein: CASGLGYEQYF
CDR3 DNA: TGTGCTAGTGGTTTAGGCTACGAGCAGTACTTC

V gene: TRBV18
D gene: TRBD1
clone size: once
J gene: TRBJ2-3
CDR3 protein: CASSRTSGTVTDTQYF
CDR3 DNA: TGTGCCAGCTCACGGACATCCGGGACAGTCACAGATACGCAGTATTTT

V gene: TRBV4-1
D gene: TRBD2
clone size: .
J gene: TRBJ2-1
CDR3 protein: CASSQARGLAGTSYNEQFF
CDR3 DNA: TGCGCCAGCAGCCAAGCAAGAGGACTAGCGGGAACTTCCTACAATGAGCAGTTCTTC

V gene: TRBV9
D gene: .
clone size: .
J gene: TRBJ2-1
CDR3 protein: CASSVEEAVYNEQFF
CDR3 DNA: TGTGCCAGCAGCGTAGAGGAGGCTGTGTACAATGAGCAGTTCTTC

V gene: TRBV7-2
D gene: .
clone size: .
J gene: TRBJ2-7
CDR3 protein: CASSVRDGPYEQYF
CDR3 DNA: TGTGCCAGCAGCGTCCGGGACGGCCCCTACGAGCAGTACTTC

V gene: TRBV7-8
D gene: TRBD1
clone size: .
J gene: TRBJ2-7
CDR3 protein: CASSLGGGTGSYEQYF
CDR3 DNA: TGTGCCAGCAGCTTAGGGGGCGGGACAGGCTCCTACGAGCAGTACTTC

V gene: TRBV2
D gene: .
clone size: .
J gene: TRBJ2-5
CDR3 protein: CASTASQETQYF
CDR3 DNA: TGTGCCAGCACGGCCAGCCAAGAGACCCAGTACTTC

V gene: TRBV2
D gene: .
clone size: .
J gene: TRBJ1-5
CDR3 protein: CASGRTAYSNQPQHF
CDR3 DNA: TGTGCCAGCGGAAGGACAGCTTATAGCAATCAGCCCCAGCATTTT

V gene: TRBV28
D gene: .
clone size: .
J gene: TRBJ1-2
CDR3 protein: CASSLTGYGYTF
CDR3 DNA: TGTGCCAGCAGTTTAACAGGGTACGGCTACACCTTC

V gene: TRBV19
D gene: .
clone size: .
J gene: TRBJ2-5
CDR3 protein: CASSIGGETQYF
CDR3 DNA: TGTGCCAGTAGTATCGGGGGAGAGACCCAGTACTTC

V gene: TRBV6-2/TRBV6-3
D gene: .
clone size: .
J gene: TRBJ2-7
CDR3 protein: CASSKQRAAYEQYF
CDR3 DNA: TGTGCCAGCAGCAAGCAGAGGGCGGCCTACGAGCAGTACTTC

V gene: TRBV4-3
D gene: .
clone size: .
J gene: TRBJ2-7
CDR3 protein: CASSQDSAGGSSYEQYF
CDR3 DNA: TGCGCCAGCAGCCAAGACTCGGCAGGGGGGTCCTCCTACGAGCAGTACTTC

V gene: TRBV20-1
D gene: TRBD2
clone size: .
J gene: TRBJ2-1
CDR3 protein: CSASRGGSSYNEQFF
CDR3 DNA: TGCAGTGCTAGTCGCGGGGGGAGCTCCTACAATGAGCAGTTCTTC

V gene: TRBV7-3
D gene: .
clone size: .
J gene: TRBJ2-1
CDR3 protein: CASSPFPRDEQFF
CDR3 DNA: TGTGCCAGCAGCCCCTTCCCCCGTGACGAGCAGTTCTTC

V gene: TRBV7-6
D gene: TRBD2
clone size: .
J gene: TRBJ2-5
CDR3 protein: CASSSAGTTHETQYF
CDR3 DNA: TGTGCCAGCAGCTCCGCCGGGACTACCCACGAGACCCAGTACTTC

V gene: TRBV7-9
D gene: .
clone size: .
J gene: TRBJ2-3
CDR3 protein: CASSPPGGLITDTQYF
CDR3 DNA: TGTGCCAGCAGCCCTCCCGGCGGGCTTATCACAGATACGCAGTATTTT

V gene: TRBV18
D gene: TRBD1
clone size: .
J gene: TRBJ2-7
CDR3 protein: CASSYRGDHEQYF
CDR3 DNA: TGTGCCAGCTCTTACAGGGGAGACCACGAGCAGTACTTC

V gene: TRBV24-1
D gene: .
clone size: .
J gene: TRBJ2-2
CDR3 protein: CATSDWKARGAGKRTGELFF
CDR3 DNA: TGTGCCACCAGTGATTGGAAGGCCCGGGGGGCAGGGAAACGAACCGGGGAGCTGTTTTTT

V gene: TRBV5-1
D gene: .
clone size: .
J gene: TRBJ2-1
CDR3 protein: CASSFRGQSYNEQFF
CDR3 DNA: TGCGCCAGCAGCTTTCGAGGACAGAGCTACAATGAGCAGTTCTTC

V gene: TRBV28
D gene: .
clone size: .
J gene: TRBJ2-1
CDR3 protein: CASSLDRGGLNEQFF
CDR3 DNA: TGTGCCAGCAGTTTAGATCGAGGCGGGCTAAATGAGCAGTTCTTC

V gene: TRBV11-1
D gene: .
clone size: .
J gene: TRBJ2-3
CDR3 protein: CASSYGGPGTDTQYF
CDR3 DNA: TGTGCCAGCAGCTACGGAGGGCCGGGCACAGATACGCAGTATTTT

V gene: TRBV5-4
D gene: .
clone size: .
J gene: TRBJ2-2
CDR3 protein: CASSLFVANRTNTGELFF
CDR3 DNA: TGTGCCAGCAGCTTGTTTGTCGCGAACAGGACGAACACCGGGGAGCTGTTTTTT